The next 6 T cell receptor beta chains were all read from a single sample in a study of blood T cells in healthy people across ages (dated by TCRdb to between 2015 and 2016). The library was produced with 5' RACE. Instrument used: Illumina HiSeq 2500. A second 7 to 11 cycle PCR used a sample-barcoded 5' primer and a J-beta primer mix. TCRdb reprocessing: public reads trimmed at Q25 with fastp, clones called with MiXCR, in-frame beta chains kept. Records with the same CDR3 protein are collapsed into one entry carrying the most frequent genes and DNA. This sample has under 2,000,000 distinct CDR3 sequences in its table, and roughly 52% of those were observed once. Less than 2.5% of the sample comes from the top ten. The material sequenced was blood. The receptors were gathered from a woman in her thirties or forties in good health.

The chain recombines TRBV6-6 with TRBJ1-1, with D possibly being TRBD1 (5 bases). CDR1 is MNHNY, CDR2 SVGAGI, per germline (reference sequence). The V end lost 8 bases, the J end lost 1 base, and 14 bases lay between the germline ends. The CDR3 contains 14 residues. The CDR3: CASSGPGGNTEAFF. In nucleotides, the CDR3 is TGTGCCAGCTCGGGGCCCGGAGGGAACACTGAAGCTTTCTTT.

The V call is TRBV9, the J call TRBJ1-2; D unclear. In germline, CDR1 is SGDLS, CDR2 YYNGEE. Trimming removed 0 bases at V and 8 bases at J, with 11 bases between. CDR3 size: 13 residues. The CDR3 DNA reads TGTGCCAGCAGCGTAGTTTCTGGGAGCGGCTACACCTTC. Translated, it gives CASSVVSGSGYTF. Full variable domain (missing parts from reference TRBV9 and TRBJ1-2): DSGVTQTPKHLITATGQRVTLRCSPRSGDLSVYWYQQSLDQGLQFLIQYYNGEERAKGNILERFSAQQFPDLHSELNLSSLELGDSALYFCASSVVSGSGYTFGSGTRLTVV.

CDR3 DNA sequence: TGTGCCAGCACCTCTTACTCGGGACTAGCGGGGAAGGAGACCCAGTACTTC. It specifies CASTSYSGLAGKETQYF. The rearrangement uses TRBV27 and TRBJ2-5; 13 bases are shared with TRBD2. J lost 5 bases, V lost 7 bases, and 13 bases had no gene match. The CDR3 runs to 17 residues. Germline values: CDR1 MNHEY, CDR2 SMNVEV (reference sequence).

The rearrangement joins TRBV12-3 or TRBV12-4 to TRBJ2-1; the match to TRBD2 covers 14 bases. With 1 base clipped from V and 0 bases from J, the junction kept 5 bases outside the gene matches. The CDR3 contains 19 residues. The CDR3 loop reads CASSLVTSGGVNSYNEQFF. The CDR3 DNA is TGTGCCAGCAGTTTAGTGACTAGCGGGGGGGTAAACTCCTACAATGAGCAGTTCTTC.

CDR3 nucleotide sequence: TGTGCCAGCAGCCAAGCCGGGACTAGCGGGGGAGTAGGCTCCTACAATGAGCAGTTCTTC. This codes for CASSQAGTSGGVGSYNEQFF. The V gene is TRBV14, the J gene TRBJ2-1, with 14 bases fitting TRBD2. This CDR3 has 20 residues. Germline V gene data show CDR1 as SGHDN and CDR2 as FVKESK. The ends lost 1 base at V and 0 bases at J; junction bases unmatched: 8.

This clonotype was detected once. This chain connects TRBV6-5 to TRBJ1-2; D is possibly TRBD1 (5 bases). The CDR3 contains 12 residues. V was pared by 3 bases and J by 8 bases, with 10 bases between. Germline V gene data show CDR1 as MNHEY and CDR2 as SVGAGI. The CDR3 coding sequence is TGTGCCAGCAGTTATCAGGGCTGGGGCTACACCTTC. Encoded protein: CASSYQGWGYTF.